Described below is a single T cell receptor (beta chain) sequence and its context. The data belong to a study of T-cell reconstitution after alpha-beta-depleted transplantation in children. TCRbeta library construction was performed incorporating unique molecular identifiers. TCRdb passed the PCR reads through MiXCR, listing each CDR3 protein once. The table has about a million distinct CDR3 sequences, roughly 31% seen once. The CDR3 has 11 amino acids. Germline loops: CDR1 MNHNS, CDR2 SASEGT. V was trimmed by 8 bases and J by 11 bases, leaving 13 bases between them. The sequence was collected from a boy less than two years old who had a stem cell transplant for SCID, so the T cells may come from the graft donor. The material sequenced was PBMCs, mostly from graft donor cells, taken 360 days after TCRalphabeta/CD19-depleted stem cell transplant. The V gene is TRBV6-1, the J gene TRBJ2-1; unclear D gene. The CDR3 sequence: CASFAPLKQFF. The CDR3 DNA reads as TGTGCCAGCTTTGCGCCGTTAAAGCAGTTCTTC.